Below, 25 T cell receptor beta chains from the same sample are listed, as sequenced in a study of OX40 agonist ivuxolimab in advanced cancers. Profiled with immunoSEQ multiplex PCR; TCRdb holds only in-frame clones, not every one. The repertoire holds approximately 58,000 clones, roughly 81% seen once, with about 4.7% in the top ten. The sample consisted of CD4+ or CD8+ T cells sorted from blood, taken in a trial of the OX40 agonist ivuxolimab. Receptors were obtained from an adult with an advanced solid tumor such as melanoma, head and neck, liver or kidney cancer.

The chain is built from TRBV13 and TRBJ2-1, with D unresolved. Germline CDR1 reads PRHDT; CDR2 reads FYEKMQ (reference sequence). V was pared by 5 bases and J by 3 bases, with 11 bases between. The CDR3 covers 14 residues. Written as DNA, the CDR3 is TGTGCCAGCAGCCTGCCCCCCCGCTACAATGAGCAGTTCTTC. Amino acid sequence: CASSLPPRYNEQFF. The complete variable domain, with remaining parts taken from reference TRBV13 and TRBJ2-1, reads AAGVIQSPRHLIKEKRETATLKCYPIPRHDTVYWYQQGPGQDPQFLISFYEKMQSDKGSIPDRFSAQQFSDYHSELNMSSLELGDSALYFCASSLPPRYNEQFFGPGTRLTVL.

This rearrangement joins TRBV5-1 to TRBJ2-2; TRBD1 agrees at 8 bases. This CDR3 region has 17 residues. The germline CDR1 and CDR2 sequences are SGHRS and YFSETQ. Germline trimming cut 3 bases from V and 1 base from J; bases unmatched to any gene: 8. The CDR3 is CASSSRSDRVNTGELFF. CDR3 nucleotides: TGCGCCAGCAGCTCCAGATCGGACAGGGTGAACACCGGGGAGCTGTTTTTT.

CDR3 protein: CASSVAAFGELFF. CDR3 DNA sequence: TGTGCCAGCAGCGTAGCGGCGTTTGGGGAGCTGTTTTTT. The chain combines TRBV9 with TRBJ2-2, with D uncertain. Trimming shortened V by 0 bases and J by 8 bases, and 8 bases separated the two germline ends. The germline gives CDR1 SGDLS, CDR2 YYNGEE. CDR3 length equals 13 residues.

In this sample, this clone turned up once. The chain uses TRBV2 and TRBJ2-2; a weak D match, TRBD1 (5 bases). CDR3 length: 14 residues. V lost 7 bases, J lost 2 bases, and 11 bases lay in between. CDR1 and CDR2 (germline): SNHLY, FYNNEI. CDR3 protein: CASISGLNTGELFF. The CDR3 region has the DNA TGTGCCAGCATCTCAGGGCTAAACACCGGGGAGCTGTTTTTT.

This chain connects TRBV10-3 to TRBJ2-7; a weak D match, TRBD1 (5 bases). This CDR3 spans 13 amino acids. Germline CDR1 and CDR2: ENHRY and SYGVKD. V lost 6 bases to trimming and J lost 5 bases, with 14 bases between them. In DNA form, the CDR3 reads TGTGCCATCAGCCACACGGACAAGCACGAGCAGTACTTC. Protein sequence: CAISHTDKHEQYF.

This chain uses TRBV28 with TRBJ2-1; 9 bases agree with TRBD1. CDR1 is MDHEN, CDR2 SYDVKM, per germline. The CDR3 is 15 amino acids. Trimming removed 4 bases from V and 2 bases from J; junction bases left unmatched: 3. The CDR3 is CASSSWTGAYNEQFF. The DNA for the CDR3 is TGTGCCAGCAGTTCTTGGACAGGGGCCTACAATGAGCAGTTCTTC.

The CDR3 spells CASSPLAGKPYEQYF. The CDR3 DNA sequence: TGTGCCAGCAGTCCTCTAGCGGGAAAGCCTTACGAGCAGTACTTC. The V call is TRBV27, the J call TRBJ2-5; 9 bases match TRBD2. The DNA end favors TRBJ2-7, so the J call may be wrong. The V gene's germline CDR1 is MNHEY and CDR2 SMNVEV (reference sequence). The CDR3 contains 15 residues.

The chain joins TRBV6-5 to TRBJ1-6; D remains unclear. The ends were cut back, 10 bases at V and 10 bases at J, with 23 bases in the middle. The CDR3 length is 15 residues. The germline V gene has CDR1 MNHEY and CDR2 SVGAGI. CDR3 sequence reads: CATVEEWGVGSPLHF. The CDR3 bases are TGTGCCACCGTCGAAGAGTGGGGAGTGGGGTCACCCCTCCACTTT.

This rearrangement joins TRBV18 to TRBJ2-1; TRBD1 might be the D (5 bases). V was clipped by 5 bases and J by 0 bases, with 17 bases between them. Germline V CDR1 and CDR2: KGHSH, LQKENI. There are 17 residues in the CDR3. CDR3 nucleotides: TGTGCCAGCTCAATAGGGGTGGACGCCAGCTCCTACAATGAGCAGTTCTTC. Amino acids: CASSIGVDASSYNEQFF.

This CDR3 is CASSGTGDPAGELFF. For the CDR3, the DNA is TGCGCCAGCAGCGGGACAGGGGATCCCGCCGGGGAGCTGTTTTTT. The V gene is TRBV5-1, the J gene TRBJ2-2; 10 nucleotides line up with TRBD1. Germline trimming cut 4 bases from V and 6 bases from J; bases unmatched to any gene: 6. Germline V lookup: CDR1 SGHRS, CDR2 YFSETQ. This CDR3 is built from 15 residues.

The chain is built from TRBV11-2 and TRBJ2-1; D is undetermined. The CDR3 is 17 residues long. V gave up 0 bases and J gave up 0 bases, with 12 bases separating them. CDR1 is SGHAT and CDR2 is FQNNGV in the germline V gene. DNA for the CDR3: TGTGCCAGCAGCTTAGATCTCTACCGGGTCTCCTACAATGAGCAGTTCTTC. It translates to CASSLDLYRVSYNEQFF.

The sample holds a few counts of this clone. The chain combines TRBV7-9 with TRBJ2-3; possibly TRBD1 for D (6 bases). Germline V gene lookup returns CDR1 SEHNR and CDR2 FQNEAQ (reference sequence). The length of the CDR3 is 14 residues. V was trimmed by 2 bases and J by 6 bases, leaving 12 bases between them. The CDR3 region has the DNA TGTGCCAGCAGCTTACAGGGGTATAGGGATACGCAGTATTTT. Protein: CASSLQGYRDTQYF. Combining the CDR3 with reference TRBV7-9 and TRBJ2-3 gives the whole variable domain DTGVSQNPRHKITKRGQNVTFRCDPISEHNRLYWYRQTLGQGPEFLTYFQNEAQLEKSRLLSDRFSAERPKGSFSTLEIQRTEQGDSAMYLCASSLQGYRDTQYFGPGTRLTVL.

The chain carries TRBV28 and TRBJ2-1; D might be TRBD2 (5 bases). Germline CDR1 and CDR2: MDHEN and SYDVKM. V lost 9 bases and J lost 7, with 22 bases in between. This CDR3 spans 15 amino acids. CDR3 region: CASSGAGGAYNEQFF. The CDR3 DNA follows: TGTGCCAGTAGTGGCGCGGGCGGAGCTTATAATGAGCAGTTCTTC. The entire variable domain, with the rest obtained from reference TRBV28 and TRBJ2-1, is as follows: DVKVTQSSRYLVKRTGEKVFLECVQDMDHENMFWYRQDPGLGLRLIYFSYDVKMKEKGDIPEGYSVSREKKERFSLILESASTNQTSMYLCASSGAGGAYNEQFFGPGTRLTVL.

The genes are TRBV11-3 and TRBJ1-1, with D possibly TRBD1 on 5 matching bases. CDR3 size: 11 residues. Germline CDR1 is SGHNT and CDR2 is YENEEA. V lost 3 bases to trimming and J lost 6 bases, with 5 bases between them. The CDR3 sequence: CASSLGPEAFF. Written as DNA, the CDR3 is TGTGCCAGCAGCTTGGGGCCTGAAGCTTTCTTT.

The genes are TRBV10-3 and TRBJ2-5, with D hard to call. Trimming removed 4 bases at V and 1 base at J, with 13 bases between. Germline V gene sequence: CDR1 ENHRY, CDR2 SYGVKD. The CDR3 totals 15 residues. The DNA for the CDR3 is TGTGCCATCAGTGTAGGTAGCAGGACCCAAGAGACCCAGTACTTC. Amino acid sequence: CAISVGSRTQETQYF.

This chain connects TRBV6-5 to TRBJ2-7; a weak D match, TRBD1 (6 bases). The V and J ends lost 8 bases and 4 bases respectively, with 18 bases between them. The CDR3 spans 14 residues. The germline V gene encodes CDR1 MNHEY and CDR2 SVGAGI. CDR3: CASASGTYGYEQYF. CDR3 nucleotide sequence: TGTGCCAGCGCGTCCGGGACATATGGTTACGAGCAGTACTTC.

This clone was picked up one time. V gene TRBV7-2 combines with J gene TRBJ2-7, with TRBD2 matching over 11 bases. This CDR3 is built from 15 residues. Trimming removed 1 base from V and 3 bases from J; junction bases left unmatched: 2. Germline V CDR1 and CDR2: SGHTA, FQGNSA. Written as DNA, the CDR3 is TGTGCCAGCAGCTTAGAAGGGACTAGCGGCTACGAGCAGTACTTC. Protein: CASSLEGTSGYEQYF.

The chain couples TRBV7-3 to TRBJ2-1, with D uncertain. This CDR3 spans 16 amino acids. Germline CDR1 reads SGHTA; CDR2 reads FQGTGA. Trimming left V 6 bases short and J 3 bases short, with 18 bases between. The CDR3 nucleotides are TGTGCCAGCAGTTCTAATATCCCCGCGAACTACAATGAGCAGTTCTTC. Its translation: CASSSNIPANYNEQFF.

The chain uses TRBV4-3 and TRBJ1-1, with 7 bases identical to TRBD1. This CDR3 contains 15 residues. J gave up 4 bases and V 1 base, and 6 bases lay outside the gene matches. Germline CDR1 reads LGHNA; CDR2 reads YSLEER. The CDR3 nucleotides are TGCGCCAGCAGCCAAGGGTCAGGGGGAAGCACTGAAGCTTTCTTT. Translated: CASSQGSGGSTEAFF.

The J gene is TRBJ2-7, the V gene TRBV7-8; 9 bases agree with TRBD2. CDR3 length equals 15 residues. Germline-derived CDR1 and CDR2 are SGHVS and FQNEAQ. J gave up 5 bases and V 5 bases, and 10 bases lay outside the gene matches. This CDR3 is CASSVSGSAVHEQYF. The CDR3, as DNA: TGTGCCAGCAGCGTTAGCGGGAGCGCGGTCCACGAGCAGTACTTC.

The chain has TRBV5-4 and TRBJ2-1; D not resolved. Germline loops: CDR1 SGHNT, CDR2 YYREEE (reference sequence). The CDR3 totals 15 residues. Trimming shortened V by 2 bases and J by 5 bases, and 14 bases separated the two germline ends. The CDR3 nucleotides read TGTGCCAGCAGCTTCCCCAACACAAGGGACAATGAGCAGTTCTTC. It yields the protein CASSFPNTRDNEQFF.

The CDR3 DNA reads TGTGCCAGCTTCTCCGGGACACAGGATGAGCAGTTCTTC. Its translation: CASFSGTQDEQFF. The chain has TRBV6-5 and TRBJ2-1; D is perhaps TRBD1 (6 bases). This CDR3 is built from 13 residues. Deletions cut 8 bases from V and 8 bases from J, with 16 bases between. Germline CDR1 MNHEY, CDR2 SVGAGI.

About this clone: Other DNA sequences in this sample translate to the same CDR3. The chain uses TRBV2 and TRBJ2-3, with 7 nucleotides matching TRBD1. With 6 bases clipped from V and 2 bases from J, the junction kept 5 bases outside the gene matches. This CDR3 has 14 amino acids. Germline V gives CDR1 SNHLY, CDR2 FYNNEI. CDR3 sequence (DNA): TGTGCCAGCAGCCGGGACAGCTCCACAGATACGCAGTATTTT. Its protein is CASSRDSSTDTQYF. The entire variable domain, with the rest obtained from reference TRBV2 and TRBJ2-3, is as follows: EPEVTQTPSHQVTQMGQEVILRCVPISNHLYFYWYRQILGQKVEFLVSFYNNEISEKSEIFDDQFSVERPDGSNFTLKIRSTKLEDSAMYFCASSRDSSTDTQYFGPGTRLTVL.

The J gene is TRBJ2-2, the V gene TRBV5-6; D is perhaps TRBD2 (6 bases). Between the trimmed V and J ends, which lost 4 bases and 7 bases, there was a span of 14 bases. The CDR3 sequence is 14 residues long. The germline CDR1 and CDR2 sequences are SGHDT and YYEEEE. The CDR3 DNA sequence: TGTGCCAGCAGCCTAGCAGGGCGGGGCGGGGAGCTGTTTTTT. It codes for CASSLAGRGGELFF.

This clone was found a few times. Relative to the germline gene, one junction end is altered; a read error may explain this. The chain uses TRBV27 and TRBJ2-5, with 7 bases fitting TRBD1. The germline CDR1 and CDR2 sequences are MNHEY and SMNVEV (reference sequence). The CDR3 spans 14 residues. This chain's CDR3 is CASRPGGTQGTQYF. The CDR3, as DNA: TGTGCCAGCAGACCAGGGGGTACACAAGGGACCCAGTACTTC.